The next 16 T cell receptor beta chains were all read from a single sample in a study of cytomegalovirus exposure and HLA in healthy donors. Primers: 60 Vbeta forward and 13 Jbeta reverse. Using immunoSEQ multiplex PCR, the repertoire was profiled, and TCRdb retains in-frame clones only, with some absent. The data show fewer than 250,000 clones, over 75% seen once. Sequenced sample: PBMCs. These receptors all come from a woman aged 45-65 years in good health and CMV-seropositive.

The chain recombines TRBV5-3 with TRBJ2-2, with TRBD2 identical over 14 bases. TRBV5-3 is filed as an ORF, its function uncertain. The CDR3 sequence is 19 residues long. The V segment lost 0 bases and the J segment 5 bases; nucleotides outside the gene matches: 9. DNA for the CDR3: TGTGCCAGAAGCTTGGACGGGACTAGCGGGGGCCCCTTAACCGGGGAGCTGTTTTTT. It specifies CARSLDGTSGGPLTGELFF.

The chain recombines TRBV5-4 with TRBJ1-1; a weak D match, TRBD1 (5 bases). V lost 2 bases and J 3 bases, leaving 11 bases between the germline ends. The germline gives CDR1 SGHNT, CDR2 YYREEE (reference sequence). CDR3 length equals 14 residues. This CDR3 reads CASSLAWGDTEAFF. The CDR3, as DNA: TGTGCCAGCAGCTTAGCCTGGGGGGACACTGAAGCTTTCTTT.

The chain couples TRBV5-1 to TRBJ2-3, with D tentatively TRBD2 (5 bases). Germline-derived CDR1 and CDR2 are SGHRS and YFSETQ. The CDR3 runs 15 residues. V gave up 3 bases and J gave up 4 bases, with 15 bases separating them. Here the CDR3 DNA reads TGCGCCAGCAGCTGGACTGGCAGGTTGGCAGATACGCAGTATTTT. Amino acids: CASSWTGRLADTQYF. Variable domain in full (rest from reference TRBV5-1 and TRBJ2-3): KAGVTQTPRYLIKTRGQQVTLSCSPISGHRSVSWYQQTPGQGLQFLFEYFSETQRNKGNFPGRFSGRQFSNSRSEMNVSTLELGDSALYLCASSWTGRLADTQYFGPGTRLTVL.

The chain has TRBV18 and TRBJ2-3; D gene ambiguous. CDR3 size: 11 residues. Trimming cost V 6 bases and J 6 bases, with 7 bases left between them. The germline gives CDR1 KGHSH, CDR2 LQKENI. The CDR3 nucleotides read TGTGCCAGCTCGCCTCAGGATACGCAGTATTTT. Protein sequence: CASSPQDTQYF.

CDR3 DNA: TGTGCCAGTAGTATTTTTTCTCGGACAGCACGCTATGGCTACACCTTC. The encoded protein is CASSIFSRTARYGYTF. The chain couples TRBV19 to TRBJ1-2, with a weak D call TRBD1 (6 bases). There are 16 residues in the CDR3. The V gene lost 3 bases and the J gene lost 4 bases, with 18 bases spanning the gap. Germline-derived CDR1 and CDR2 are LNHDA and SQIVND (reference sequence).

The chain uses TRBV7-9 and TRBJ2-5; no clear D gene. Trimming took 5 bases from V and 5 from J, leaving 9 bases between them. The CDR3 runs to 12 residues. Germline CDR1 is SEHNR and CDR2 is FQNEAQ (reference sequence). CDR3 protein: CASSNLRETQYF. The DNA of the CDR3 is TGTGCCAGCAGCAACCTGAGGGAGACCCAGTACTTC.

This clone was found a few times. CDR3 DNA: TGCGCCAGCAGCTTGGGGGGGGAGAATGGCTACACCTTC. Residues: CASSLGGENGYTF. The chain joins TRBV5-1 to TRBJ1-2, with a possible D match to TRBD1 (5 bases). Germline CDR1 is SGHRS and CDR2 is YFSETQ. Trimming took off 0 bases at V and 6 bases at J, with 9 bases between the two ends. CDR3 length equals 13 residues.

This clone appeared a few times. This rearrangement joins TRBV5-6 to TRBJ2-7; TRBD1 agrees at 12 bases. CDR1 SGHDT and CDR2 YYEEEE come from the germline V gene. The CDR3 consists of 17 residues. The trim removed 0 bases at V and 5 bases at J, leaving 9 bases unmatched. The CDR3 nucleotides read TGTGCCAGCAGCTTGGGATCGCTGGGACAGGGGGCCCACGAGCAGTACTTC. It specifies CASSLGSLGQGAHEQYF.

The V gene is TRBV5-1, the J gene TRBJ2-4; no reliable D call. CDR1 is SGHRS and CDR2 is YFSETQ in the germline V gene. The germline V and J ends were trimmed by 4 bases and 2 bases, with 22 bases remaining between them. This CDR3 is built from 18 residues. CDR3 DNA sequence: TGCGCCAGCAGCGATGGCGCCCGTCTAGTTACTTCCAAAAACATTCAGTACTTC. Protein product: CASSDGARLVTSKNIQYF.

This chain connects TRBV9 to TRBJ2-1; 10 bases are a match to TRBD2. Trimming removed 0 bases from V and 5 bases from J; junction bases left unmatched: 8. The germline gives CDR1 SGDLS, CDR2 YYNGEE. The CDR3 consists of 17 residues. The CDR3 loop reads CASSVAVLAGENNEQFF. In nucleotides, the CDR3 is TGTGCCAGCAGCGTAGCTGTTCTAGCGGGGGAAAACAATGAGCAGTTCTTC. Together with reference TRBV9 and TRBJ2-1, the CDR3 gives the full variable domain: DSGVTQTPKHLITATGQRVTLRCSPRSGDLSVYWYQQSLDQGLQFLIQYYNGEERAKGNILERFSAQQFPDLHSELNLSSLELGDSALYFCASSVAVLAGENNEQFFGPGTRLTVL.

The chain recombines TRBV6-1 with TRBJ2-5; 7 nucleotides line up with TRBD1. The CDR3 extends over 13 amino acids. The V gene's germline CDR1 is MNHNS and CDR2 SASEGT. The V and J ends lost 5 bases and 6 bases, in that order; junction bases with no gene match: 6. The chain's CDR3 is CASSFDREKTQYF. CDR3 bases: TGTGCCAGCAGTTTCGACAGGGAAAAGACCCAGTACTTC.

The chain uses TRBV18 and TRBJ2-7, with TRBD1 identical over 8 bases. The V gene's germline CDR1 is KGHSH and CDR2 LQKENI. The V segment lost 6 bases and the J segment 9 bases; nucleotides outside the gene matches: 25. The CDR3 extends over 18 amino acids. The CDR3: CASSSTGALPTSSTGQYF. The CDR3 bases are TGTGCCAGCTCGTCGACAGGGGCACTACCTACGAGCAGTACTGGGCAGTACTTC.

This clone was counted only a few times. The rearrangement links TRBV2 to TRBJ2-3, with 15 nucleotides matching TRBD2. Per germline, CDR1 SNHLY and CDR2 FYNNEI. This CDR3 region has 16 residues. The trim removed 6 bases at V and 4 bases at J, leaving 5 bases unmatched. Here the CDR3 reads CASRRTSGGVADTQYF. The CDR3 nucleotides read TGTGCCAGCAGGAGGACTAGCGGGGGGGTGGCAGATACGCAGTATTTT.

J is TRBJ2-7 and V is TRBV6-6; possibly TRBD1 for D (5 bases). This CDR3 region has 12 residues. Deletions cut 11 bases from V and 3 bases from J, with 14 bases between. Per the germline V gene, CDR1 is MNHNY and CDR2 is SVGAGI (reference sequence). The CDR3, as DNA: TGTGCCTCCTCGTGGCAGGGCTACGAGCAGTACTTC. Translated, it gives CASSWQGYEQYF.

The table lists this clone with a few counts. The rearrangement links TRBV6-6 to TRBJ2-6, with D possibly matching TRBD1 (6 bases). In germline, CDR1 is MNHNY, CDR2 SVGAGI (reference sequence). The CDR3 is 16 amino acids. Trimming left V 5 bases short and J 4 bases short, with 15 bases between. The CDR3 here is CASSRAQGLGANVLTF. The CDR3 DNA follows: TGTGCCAGCAGTCGCGCCCAGGGGCTCGGGGCCAACGTCCTGACTTTC.

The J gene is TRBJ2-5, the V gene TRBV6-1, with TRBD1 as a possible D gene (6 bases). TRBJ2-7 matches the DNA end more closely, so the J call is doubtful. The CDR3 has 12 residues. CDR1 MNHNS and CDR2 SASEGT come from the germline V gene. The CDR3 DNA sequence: TGTGCCAGCAGTCCAGGGGTCTACGAGCAGTACTTC. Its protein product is CASSPGVYEQYF.